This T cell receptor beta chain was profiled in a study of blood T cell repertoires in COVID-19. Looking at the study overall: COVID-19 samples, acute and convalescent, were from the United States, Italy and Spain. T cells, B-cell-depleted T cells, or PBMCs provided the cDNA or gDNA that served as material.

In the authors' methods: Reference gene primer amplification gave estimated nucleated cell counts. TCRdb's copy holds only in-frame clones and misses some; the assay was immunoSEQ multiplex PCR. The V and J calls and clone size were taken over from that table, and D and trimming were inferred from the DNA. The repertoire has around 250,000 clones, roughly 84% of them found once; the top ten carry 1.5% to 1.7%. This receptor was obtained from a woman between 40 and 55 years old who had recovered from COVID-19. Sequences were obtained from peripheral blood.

This chain's CDR3 is CASSLLSTGDTEAFF. DNA of the CDR3: TGCGCCAGCAGCTTGCTGTCGACCGGGGACACTGAAGCTTTCTTT. The chain uses TRBV5-1 and TRBJ1-1; D unresolved. Germline V CDR1 and CDR2: SGHRS, YFSETQ. Trimming shortened V by 1 base and J by 3 bases, and 13 bases separated the two germline ends. The CDR3 spans 15 residues.